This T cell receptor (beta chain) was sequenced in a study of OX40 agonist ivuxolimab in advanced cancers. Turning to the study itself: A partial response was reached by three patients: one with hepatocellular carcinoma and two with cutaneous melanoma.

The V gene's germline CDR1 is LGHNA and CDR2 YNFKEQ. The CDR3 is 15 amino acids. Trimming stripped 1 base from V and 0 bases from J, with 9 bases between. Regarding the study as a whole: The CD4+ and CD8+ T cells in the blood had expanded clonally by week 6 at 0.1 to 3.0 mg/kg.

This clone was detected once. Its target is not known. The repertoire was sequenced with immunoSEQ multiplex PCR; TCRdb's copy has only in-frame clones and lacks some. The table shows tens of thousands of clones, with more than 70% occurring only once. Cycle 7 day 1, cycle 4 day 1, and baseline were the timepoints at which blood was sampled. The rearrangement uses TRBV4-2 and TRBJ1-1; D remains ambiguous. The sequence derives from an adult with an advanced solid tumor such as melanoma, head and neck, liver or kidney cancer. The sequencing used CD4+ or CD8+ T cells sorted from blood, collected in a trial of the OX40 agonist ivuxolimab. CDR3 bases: TGTGCCAGCAGCCAAGGATCGGAATTGAACACTGAAGCTTTCTTT. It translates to CASSQGSELNTEAFF.